This TCR beta chain was sequenced in a study of cytomegalovirus exposure and HLA in healthy donors. The primer mix had 60 Vbeta and 13 Jbeta primers. Assay used: immunoSEQ multiplex PCR; TCRdb lists only in-frame clones, some missing. Altogether 98,000 or so clones are present, over 60% being singletons, with the ten largest covering 5% to 6.5%. From germline, CDR1 is LNHDA and CDR2 SQIVND (reference sequence). The ends lost 5 bases at V and 5 bases at J; junction bases unmatched: 13. This CDR3 comprises 16 residues. The receptor was derived from a man between 60 and 70 years old in good health and CMV-seropositive. This chain joins TRBV19 and TRBJ2-3, with TRBD2 matching over 7 bases. The sequencing input was PBMCs. CDR3 amino acids: CASSPGRGSGRDTQYF. In DNA form, the CDR3 reads TGTGCCAGTAGTCCGGGGAGGGGATCTGGTCGAGATACGCAGTATTTT.